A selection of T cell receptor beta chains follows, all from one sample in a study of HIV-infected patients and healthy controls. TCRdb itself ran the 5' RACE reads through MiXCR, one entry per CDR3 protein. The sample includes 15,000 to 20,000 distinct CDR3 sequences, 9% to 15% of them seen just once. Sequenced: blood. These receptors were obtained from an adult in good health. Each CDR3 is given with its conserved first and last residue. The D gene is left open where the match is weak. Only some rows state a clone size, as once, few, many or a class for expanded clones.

CDR3nt: TGTGCCAGCAGCCATGTGGTCCTCACAGATACGCAGTATTTT
CDR3aa: CASSHVVLTDTQYF
d_gene: NA
v_gene: TRBV5-5
j_gene: TRBJ2-3
abundance: many

CDR3nt: TGTGCCAGCAGCTTAGTCCAGCTAGCGGGGGGAGGAGATACGCAGTATTTT
CDR3aa: CASSLVQLAGGGDTQYF
d_gene: TRBD2
v_gene: TRBV7-2
j_gene: TRBJ2-3
abundance: NA

CDR3nt: TGTGCCAGCAGTTACTCCGCTAGCGGCTCCTACAATGAGCAGTTCTTC
CDR3aa: CASSYSASGSYNEQFF
d_gene: TRBD2
v_gene: TRBV6-2/TRBV6-3
j_gene: TRBJ2-1
abundance: NA

CDR3nt: TGTGCCAGCAGTTATTGGGACAGGGTTTATGGCTACACCTTC
CDR3aa: CASSYWDRVYGYTF
d_gene: TRBD1
v_gene: TRBV12-3/TRBV12-4
j_gene: TRBJ1-2
abundance: NA

CDR3nt: TGCGCCAGCAGCTTGGGTTTGGGGGTGCGCACAGATACGCAGTATTTT
CDR3aa: CASSLGLGVRTDTQYF
d_gene: NA
v_gene: TRBV5-1
j_gene: TRBJ2-3
abundance: many

CDR3nt: TGTGCCAGCAGCTTAGAAGTACTTAACACTGAAGCTTTCTTT
CDR3aa: CASSLEVLNTEAFF
d_gene: NA
v_gene: TRBV7-2
j_gene: TRBJ1-1
abundance: many

CDR3nt: TGTGCCAGCAGGGTAGGACAGAACGCGGGTGGCTACACCTTC
CDR3aa: CASRVGQNAGGYTF
d_gene: NA
v_gene: TRBV6-6
j_gene: TRBJ1-2
abundance: many

CDR3nt: TGCGCCAGCAGCCCTAATCCGGGACCGCAGAATGAAAAACTGTTTTTT
CDR3aa: CASSPNPGPQNEKLFF
d_gene: NA
v_gene: TRBV5-1
j_gene: TRBJ1-4
abundance: many

CDR3nt: TGTGCCAGCAGCTTAGCGGACACGGGTTACGAGCAGTACTTC
CDR3aa: CASSLADTGYEQYF
d_gene: NA
v_gene: TRBV11-1
j_gene: TRBJ2-7
abundance: many

CDR3nt: TGTGCCACCCACCGGACAGGGAATTATCAGCCCCAGCATTTT
CDR3aa: CATHRTGNYQPQHF
d_gene: TRBD1
v_gene: TRBV6-2/TRBV6-3
j_gene: TRBJ1-5
abundance: NA

CDR3nt: TGTGCCAGCAGTTACGATGGGTACACCGGGGAGCTGTTTTTT
CDR3aa: CASSYDGYTGELFF
d_gene: NA
v_gene: TRBV6-5
j_gene: TRBJ2-2
abundance: many